The next 22 T cell receptor beta chains were all read from a single sample in a study of blood T cell repertoires in COVID-19. Clones were read by immunoSEQ multiplex PCR, and TCRdb kept only the in-frame ones, dropping some. The sample shows hundreds of thousands of clones, 70% to 90% of them seen only once. Sequencing was done on a sample of peripheral blood. The receptors originated from a man aged 35-49 years with acute or convalescent COVID-19.

The chain has TRBV9 and TRBJ2-3, with 14 bases identical to TRBD2. CDR1 is SGDLS, CDR2 YYNGEE, per germline. Germline trimming cut 3 bases from V and 0 bases from J; bases unmatched to any gene: 3. The CDR3 loop spans 17 amino acids. CDR3 sequence: CASSEGLAGASTDTQYF. In nucleotides, the CDR3 is TGTGCCAGCAGCGAGGGACTAGCGGGGGCCAGCACAGATACGCAGTATTTT.

V is TRBV19 and J is TRBJ2-7; 8 bases fit TRBD1. The CDR3 sequence is 15 residues long. V trimming: 3 bases; J trimming: 4 bases; junction bases outside the gene matches: 8. From germline, CDR1 is LNHDA and CDR2 SQIVND (reference sequence). The CDR3 region is CASSIAYGQGYEQYF. For the CDR3, the DNA is TGTGCCAGTAGTATCGCGTACGGACAGGGATACGAGCAGTACTTC.

This chain uses TRBV5-8 with TRBJ2-1; TRBD2 agrees at 14 bases. This CDR3 region has 15 residues. The trim removed 4 bases at V and 10 bases at J, leaving 7 bases unmatched. Germline-derived CDR1 and CDR2 are SGHTS and YDEGEE. The CDR3 is CASSQTSGGAYEQFF. For the CDR3, the DNA is TGTGCCAGCAGCCAGACTAGCGGGGGGGCCTACGAGCAGTTCTTC.

This rearrangement joins TRBV9 to TRBJ1-3; D is perhaps TRBD1 (5 bases). This CDR3 contains 16 residues. Germline V gene lookup returns CDR1 SGDLS and CDR2 YYNGEE. V lost 0 bases, J lost 4 bases, and 14 bases lay in between. The CDR3 here is CASSVDPRGKGNTIYF. CDR3 sequence (DNA): TGTGCCAGCAGCGTAGACCCACGGGGGAAAGGAAACACCATATATTTT.

The rearrangement joins TRBV19 to TRBJ1-3; a possible D gene is TRBD1 (6 bases). Germline-derived CDR1 and CDR2 are LNHDA and SQIVND (reference sequence). The germline V and J ends were trimmed by 9 bases and 1 base, with 16 bases remaining between them. The CDR3 has 15 residues. This CDR3 is CASGRRGASGNTIYF. CDR3 DNA sequence: TGTGCCAGCGGTCGTCGGGGGGCATCTGGAAACACCATATATTTT. Complete variable domain (other parts from reference TRBV19 and TRBJ1-3): DGGITQSPKYLFRKEGQNVTLSCEQNLNHDAMYWYRQDPGQGLRLIYYSQIVNDFQKGDIAEGYSVSREKKESFPLTVTSAQKNPTAFYLCASGRRGASGNTIYFGEGSWLTVV.

The chain couples TRBV28 to TRBJ1-2; 7 nucleotides match TRBD1. In germline, CDR1 is MDHEN, CDR2 SYDVKM. V trimming: 6 bases; J trimming: 8 bases; junction bases outside the gene matches: 9. The length of the CDR3 is 13 residues. CDR3 bases: TGTGCCAGCAGCAGAACAGGGGTCCGAGGCTACACCTTC. It specifies CASSRTGVRGYTF.

The rearrangement uses TRBV21-1 and TRBJ1-6; TRBD1, as called in the table, went unchecked against the DNA. TRBV21-1 is reported as a pseudogene. This CDR3 is 16 amino acids long. The CDR3 DNA is TGTGCCAGCAGCGACCAAACGGGACAGCATAATTCACCCCTCCACTTT. It codes for CASSDQTGQHNSPLHF.

The V gene is TRBV9, the J gene TRBJ1-3; D gene uncertain. The CDR3 contains 13 residues. CDR1 SGDLS and CDR2 YYNGEE come from the germline V gene. Trimming stripped 2 bases from V and 9 bases from J, with 12 bases between. This CDR3 is CASSVDQVSTIYF. The CDR3 region has the DNA TGTGCCAGCAGCGTCGATCAGGTTTCCACCATATATTTT.

The gene calls are TRBV25-1 and TRBJ2-3, with 8 positions matching TRBD1. The germline V gene has CDR1 MGHDK and CDR2 SYGVNS. CDR3 length: 15 amino acids. Trimming at V came to 4 bases and at J to 2 bases, leaving 5 bases not matched to a gene. CDR3 region: CASSGRDRSTDTQYF. CDR3 nucleotides: TGTGCCAGCAGTGGCCGGGACAGGTCCACAGATACGCAGTATTTT.

This sequence joins TRBV9 and TRBJ1-6; D ambiguous. Trimming left V 3 bases short and J 7 bases short, with 8 bases between. The CDR3 is made up of 13 amino acids. Germline assignment: CDR1 SGDLS and CDR2 YYNGEE. CDR3 in DNA: TGTGCCAGCAGCGCCTCCGGGAATTCACCCCTCCACTTT. It is translated as CASSASGNSPLHF.

The chain recombines TRBV6-5 with TRBJ1-3, with 10 bases fitting TRBD1. J lost 2 bases, V lost 2 bases, and 0 bases had no gene match. The germline CDR1 and CDR2 sequences are MNHEY and SVGAGI. The CDR3 is made up of 15 amino acids. The CDR3 sequence is CASSYGTGAGNTIYF. The CDR3 DNA follows: TGTGCCAGCAGTTACGGGACAGGGGCTGGAAACACCATATATTTT.

The rearrangement links TRBV5-1 to TRBJ2-3; 9 nucleotides match TRBD1. Per the germline V gene, CDR1 is SGHRS and CDR2 is YFSETQ. The CDR3 consists of 17 residues. With 4 bases clipped from V and 4 bases from J, the junction kept 13 bases outside the gene matches. This chain's CDR3 is CASSRRLGQGMADTQYF. The CDR3 coding sequence is TGCGCCAGCAGCCGACGACTGGGACAGGGTATGGCAGATACGCAGTATTTT.

The rearrangement links TRBV5-1 to TRBJ1-3; TRBD1 agrees at 12 bases. The V gene end was trimmed by 5 bases and the J gene end by 2 bases; junction bases not matched to a gene: 14. The germline CDR1 and CDR2 sequences are SGHRS and YFSETQ. The CDR3 runs 19 residues. The DNA of the CDR3 is TGCGCCAGCAGTACCCCCGGGACAGGGGGCAATTTAGCTGGAAACACCATATATTTT. Its translation is CASSTPGTGGNLAGNTIYF. Together with reference TRBV5-1 and TRBJ1-3, the CDR3 gives the full variable domain: KAGVTQTPRYLIKTRGQQVTLSCSPISGHRSVSWYQQTPGQGLQFLFEYFSETQRNKGNFPGRFSGRQFSNSRSEMNVSTLELGDSALYLCASSTPGTGGNLAGNTIYFGEGSWLTVV.

The rearrangement links TRBV15 to TRBJ1-2; 8 bases align to TRBD1. CDR3 size: 15 residues. With V trimmed by 0 bases and J by 5 bases, 5 bases remained unmatched. The germline V gene has CDR1 LNHNV and CDR2 YYDKDF (reference sequence). The CDR3 DNA is TGTGCCACCAGCAGAGATGGGACAGGAGAATATGGCTACACCTTC. Translated, it gives CATSRDGTGEYGYTF.

The V call is TRBV6-6, the J call TRBJ1-2; the D is unclear. The V gene lost 10 bases and the J gene lost 3 bases, with 15 bases spanning the gap. The V gene's germline CDR1 is MNHNY and CDR2 SVGAGI (reference sequence). This CDR3 is 13 amino acids long. The CDR3 sequence: CATTWRVDYGYTF. The DNA for the CDR3 is TGTGCCACCACCTGGAGAGTCGACTATGGCTACACCTTC.

This chain links TRBV6-2 or TRBV6-3 with TRBJ2-7; TRBD1 might be the D (5 bases). CDR1 is MNHEY, CDR2 SVGEGT, per germline. CDR3 length: 11 residues. Trimming removed 2 bases from V and 6 bases from J, with 5 bases in between. The CDR3 DNA reads as TGTGCCAGCAGTTACAGGGGCGAGCAGTACTTC. Translating gives CASSYRGEQYF.

The chain carries TRBV5-4 and TRBJ1-2; 11 nucleotides match TRBD1. This CDR3 spans 13 amino acids. V lost 5 bases and J lost 3; bases outside the gene matches: 0. Germline V gene sequence: CDR1 SGHNT, CDR2 YYREEE (reference sequence). CDR3 in DNA: TGTGCCAGCAGGGGACAGGGGGACTATGGCTACACCTTC. Translation: CASRGQGDYGYTF.

This chain connects TRBV30 to TRBJ1-2, with a possible D match to TRBD1 (6 bases). The CDR3 is 12 residues long. The germline V gene has CDR1 GTSNPN and CDR2 SVGIG (reference sequence). Deletions cut 4 bases from V and 5 bases from J, with 11 bases between. CDR3: CAWTRTDYGYTF. The CDR3 DNA follows: TGTGCCTGGACTCGGACAGATTATGGCTACACCTTC.

The rearrangement uses TRBV29-1 and TRBJ1-1; D unclear. Per germline, CDR1 SQVTM and CDR2 ANQGSEA. The CDR3 is made up of 12 amino acids. With 2 bases removed from V and 4 bases from J, the gap between germline ends came to 8 bases. CDR3 in amino acids: CSVELRSTEAFF. The CDR3 nucleotides read TGCAGCGTTGAACTTCGGAGCACTGAAGCTTTCTTT.

The V and J genes are TRBV6-1 and TRBJ2-7; 9 nucleotides line up with TRBD1. This CDR3 is 13 amino acids long. Trimming took 2 bases from V and 11 from J; bases not matched to a gene: 7. In germline, CDR1 is MNHNS, CDR2 SASEGT. The CDR3 coding sequence is TGTGCCAGCAGTGAATTGAGGACAGGGGTGGAGTACTTC. Protein: CASSELRTGVEYF.

This chain links TRBV27 with TRBJ1-6; a weak D match, TRBD1 (6 bases). Germline V gene sequence: CDR1 MNHEY, CDR2 SMNVEV (reference sequence). CDR3 size: 14 residues. V was pared by 3 bases and J by 10 bases, with 13 bases between. This CDR3 is CASSFRGGGSPLHF. CDR3 coding DNA: TGTGCCAGCAGTTTTAGGGGGGGAGGCTCACCCCTCCACTTT.

V and J are TRBV27 and TRBJ1-2; the match to TRBD1 covers 8 bases. The CDR3 is 17 residues long. The germline V gene encodes CDR1 MNHEY and CDR2 SMNVEV (reference sequence). With 8 bases clipped from V and 6 bases from J, the junction kept 20 bases outside the gene matches. The CDR3 nucleotides are TGTGCCAGCGGACCTTTCCCGGGGAAGACAGGGGAGGATGGCTACACCTTC. The encoded protein is CASGPFPGKTGEDGYTF.